This T cell receptor (beta chain) was sequenced for a study of blood T cells in healthy people across ages. Primers used in a second PCR of roughly 6 to 11 cycles were a sample-barcoded 5' primer and a J-beta primer mix. A tag from a template-switch adaptor with 12 random nucleotides marked each cDNA molecule. TCRdb re-derived calls from the 5' RACE reads in MiXCR, one entry per CDR3 protein. The top ten hold 9.5% to 13% of the sample, which has more than 900,000 distinct CDR3 sequences, 25% to 30% seen once. This clonotype has more than one count but fewer than ten. The germline gene is not matched at one end of the junction; a read error may be the cause. The study isolated at least 7 million PBMCs from each sample. This CDR3 region has 16 residues. Germline V gene sequence: CDR1 SGHRS, CDR2 YFSETQ. The same data also went into a second study, on T cells of mothers and their children.

The chain links TRBV5-1 to TRBJ2-6, with a tentative D call TRBD1 (5 bases). This TCR was sampled from a woman aged 40 to 49 in good health. Source material: blood. The CDR3 loop reads CASSLGVYSGADVLTF. The DNA of the CDR3 is TGCGCCAGCAGCCTTGGAGTGTACTCTGGGGCCGACGTCCTGACTTTC.